A single T cell receptor beta chain is shown here with its context. This sample stems from a study of blood T cells in healthy people across ages. For the second PCR, which ran for about 7 to 11 cycles, a sample-barcoded 5' primer and a J-beta primer mix were used. TCRdb reprocessed the 5' RACE reads with MiXCR, giving one entry per CDR3 protein. The sample consists of about 1.5 million distinct CDR3 sequences, roughly 43% of them appearing once. CDR1 is MGHRA and CDR2 is YSYEKL in the germline V gene. Trimming cost V 1 base and J 1 base, with 22 bases left between them. The CDR3 is 19 residues long. The sequence came from a woman between 18 and 30 years old in good health. The sample was blood. This chain joins TRBV4-1 and TRBJ1-1; D is uncertain. For the CDR3, the DNA is TGCGCCAGCAGCCAAGCCCCCCGGAAGGGTTCGTCGCGGAACACTGAAGCTTTCTTT. Its protein product is CASSQAPRKGSSRNTEAFF.